A single sample gave rise to the 17 T cell receptor beta chains below, sequenced in a study of T cell responses to AZD1222 COVID-19 vaccine. The protocol was immunoSEQ multiplex PCR, while the TCRdb copy is restricted to in-frame clones and leaves out a portion. The sample records approximately 150,000 clones, 91% being singletons. Sequencing used peripheral blood, obtained 28 days after the second dose of the MenACWY control vaccine. Every receptor here comes from an adult who received the MenACWY meningococcal vaccine as a control.

This sequence joins TRBV28 and TRBJ1-5; weak D call: TRBD1 (5 bases). This CDR3 comprises 17 residues. The V gene's germline CDR1 is MDHEN and CDR2 SYDVKM. V was pared by 3 bases and J by 4 bases, with 19 bases between. CDR3 loop: CASSLGGAHDNNQPQHF. For the CDR3, the DNA is TGTGCCAGCAGTTTGGGCGGGGCGCATGATAATAATCAGCCCCAGCATTTT.

The gene calls are TRBV11-2 and TRBJ1-5; D gene uncertain. Trimming removed 2 bases from V and 7 bases from J, with 6 bases in between. Germline values: CDR1 SGHAT, CDR2 FQNNGV. The CDR3 runs to 12 residues. The CDR3 region is CASSLNGQPQHF. Here the CDR3 DNA reads TGTGCCAGCAGCTTAAATGGCCAGCCCCAGCATTTT.

V is TRBV3-1 (or the pseudogene TRBV3-2) and J is TRBJ2-1; 8 bases agree with TRBD2. This CDR3 has 15 amino acids. The germline CDR1 and CDR2 sequences are LGHDT and YNNKEL (reference sequence). The J segment lost 6 bases and the V segment lost 1 base, leaving 5 bases of the junction unmatched. The CDR3 here is CASSQGLAFSNEQFF. DNA for the CDR3: TGTGCCAGCAGCCAAGGACTAGCGTTCAGCAATGAGCAGTTCTTC.

The sample holds one count of this clone. The genes are TRBV14 and TRBJ1-1; D not resolved. Germline V CDR1 and CDR2: SGHDN, FVKESK. Trimming cost V 0 bases and J 7 bases, with 9 bases left between them. CDR3 length equals 13 residues. CDR3 amino acids: CASSQDLDGEAFF. CDR3 in DNA: TGTGCCAGCAGCCAAGATCTTGACGGTGAAGCTTTCTTT.

The chain uses TRBV7-2 and TRBJ2-7; D not certain. V was trimmed by 5 bases and J by 7 bases, leaving 18 bases between them. This CDR3 spans 14 amino acids. In germline, CDR1 is SGHTA, CDR2 FQGNSA. CDR3 loop: CASSRSSRTSEQYF. In nucleotides, the CDR3 is TGTGCCAGCAGCCGCTCTTCTCGGACCTCGGAGCAGTACTTC.

A remark on this clone: This specimen includes other DNA sequences encoding the same CDR3. The chain links TRBV19 to TRBJ2-1; D uncertain. Germline lookup yields CDR1 LNHDA and CDR2 SQIVND (reference sequence). The CDR3 consists of 14 residues. Trimming pared 3 bases from V and 0 bases from J, leaving 6 bases between. CDR3 nucleotide sequence: TGTGCCAGTAGTATCCCCTCCTCCTACAATGAGCAGTTCTTC. It translates to CASSIPSSYNEQFF. The entire variable domain, with the rest obtained from reference TRBV19 and TRBJ2-1, is as follows: DGGITQSPKYLFRKEGQNVTLSCEQNLNHDAMYWYRQDPGQGLRLIYYSQIVNDFQKGDIAEGYSVSREKKESFPLTVTSAQKNPTAFYLCASSIPSSYNEQFFGPGTRLTVL.

J is TRBJ1-4 and V is TRBV15, with TRBD1 matching over 12 bases. The germline CDR1 and CDR2 sequences are LNHNV and YYDKDF (reference sequence). The trim removed 8 bases at V and 8 bases at J, leaving 9 bases unmatched. The CDR3 totals 15 residues. The CDR3 reads CATGLPGQGAEKLFF. DNA of the CDR3: TGTGCCACCGGCTTACCGGGACAGGGGGCCGAAAAACTGTTTTTT.

The table lists this clone with a count of one. V gene TRBV18 combines with J gene TRBJ2-5, with D possibly matching TRBD1 (6 bases). Trimming cost V 4 bases and J 4 bases, with 13 bases left between them. Germline V gives CDR1 KGHSH, CDR2 LQKENI. This CDR3 is 14 amino acids long. CDR3 DNA: TGTGCCAGCTCACGGGACAACGAGGGAGAGACCCAGTACTTC. Protein sequence: CASSRDNEGETQYF. Supplemented by reference TRBV18 and TRBJ2-5, the full variable domain reads NAGVMQNPRHLVRRRGQEARLRCSPMKGHSHVYWYRQLPEEGLKFMVYLQKENIIDESGMPKERFSAEFPKEGPSILRIQQVVRGDSAAYFCASSRDNEGETQYFGPGTRLLVL.

J is TRBJ2-5 and V is TRBV20-1; 7 bases map to TRBD1. Unmatched junction bases numbered 1, after V lost 3 bases and J lost 0 bases. The CDR3 has 13 residues. Germline CDR1 is DFQATT and CDR2 is SNEGSKA (reference sequence). The CDR3 loop reads CSASRGHQETQYF. The CDR3 DNA reads as TGCAGTGCTAGTAGGGGGCACCAAGAGACCCAGTACTTC.

V gene TRBV11-2 combines with J gene TRBJ2-5; a weak D match, TRBD1 (5 bases). Per the germline V gene, CDR1 is SGHAT and CDR2 is FQNNGV. Deletions cut 1 base from V and 1 base from J, with 16 bases between. The CDR3 loop spans 17 amino acids. This CDR3 is CASSLVRQSGLQETQYF. The CDR3 DNA is TGTGCCAGCAGCTTAGTCAGACAGTCGGGCCTCCAAGAGACCCAGTACTTC.

The chain joins TRBV6-1 to TRBJ2-1, with 9 positions matching TRBD2. J lost 7 bases, V lost 1 base, and 8 bases had no gene match. The CDR3 is made up of 16 amino acids. Looked up from germline, CDR1 is MNHNS and CDR2 is SASEGT. CDR3 loop: CASSEVPAGGPNEQFF. Written as DNA, the CDR3 is TGTGCCAGCAGTGAAGTCCCGGCGGGGGGGCCGAATGAGCAGTTCTTC.

This clone has only a few counts. The rearrangement joins TRBV6-4 to TRBJ1-2, with D maybe TRBD1 (6 bases). The CDR3 contains 14 residues. Trimming removed 0 bases at V and 3 bases at J, with 8 bases between. Germline loops: CDR1 MRHNA, CDR2 SNTAGT. The CDR3 loop is CASSDSPGDYGYTF. As DNA, the CDR3 is TGTGCCAGCAGTGACTCGCCAGGGGACTATGGCTACACCTTC.

In this sample, this clone turned up once. The gene calls are TRBV19 and TRBJ2-7; tentative D call: TRBD1 (7 bases). V dropped 1 base and J dropped 6 bases, with 13 bases sitting between them. Looked up from germline, CDR1 is LNHDA and CDR2 is SQIVND (reference sequence). CDR3 length: 14 residues. In nucleotides, the CDR3 is TGTGCCAGTAGTATAGCTGGGACAGCGGGCGAGCAGTACTTC. Translating it yields CASSIAGTAGEQYF.

The chain carries TRBV15 and TRBJ1-6; possible D gene TRBD1, 6 bases. The CDR3 sequence is 17 residues long. V was clipped by 3 bases and J by 7 bases, with 19 bases between them. Per the germline V gene, CDR1 is LNHNV and CDR2 is YYDKDF (reference sequence). The CDR3, as DNA: TGTGCCACCAGCAGCCCACAGGGAACTGGAGGAAATTCACCCCTCCACTTT. It yields the protein CATSSPQGTGGNSPLHF.

This rearrangement joins TRBV11-1 to TRBJ2-5; 9 bases align to TRBD1. V lost 1 base, J lost 4 bases, and 7 bases stayed unmatched. The length of the CDR3 is 16 residues. Germline lookup yields CDR1 SGHAT and CDR2 FQDESV (reference sequence). The CDR3 loop reads CASSLEGRTGVETQYF. The CDR3, as DNA: TGTGCCAGCAGCTTAGAAGGCAGGACAGGGGTAGAGACCCAGTACTTC.

V is TRBV6-6 and J is TRBJ2-7; 7 bases are a match to TRBD1. Trimming at V came to 6 bases and at J to 0 bases, leaving 8 bases not matched to a gene. The germline gives CDR1 MNHNY, CDR2 SVGAGI (reference sequence). The CDR3 extends over 15 amino acids. CDR3 loop: CASSDGTASSYEQYF. In nucleotides, the CDR3 is TGTGCCAGCAGCGATGGGACAGCGAGCTCCTACGAGCAGTACTTC.

CDR3: CASSPPTEETQYF. The CDR3 DNA is TGTGCCAGCTCACCCCCCACAGAAGAGACCCAGTACTTC. V and J are TRBV18 and TRBJ2-5; D remains ambiguous. V was clipped by 3 bases and J by 3 bases, with 8 bases between them. Germline V lookup: CDR1 KGHSH, CDR2 LQKENI. The CDR3 has 13 residues.